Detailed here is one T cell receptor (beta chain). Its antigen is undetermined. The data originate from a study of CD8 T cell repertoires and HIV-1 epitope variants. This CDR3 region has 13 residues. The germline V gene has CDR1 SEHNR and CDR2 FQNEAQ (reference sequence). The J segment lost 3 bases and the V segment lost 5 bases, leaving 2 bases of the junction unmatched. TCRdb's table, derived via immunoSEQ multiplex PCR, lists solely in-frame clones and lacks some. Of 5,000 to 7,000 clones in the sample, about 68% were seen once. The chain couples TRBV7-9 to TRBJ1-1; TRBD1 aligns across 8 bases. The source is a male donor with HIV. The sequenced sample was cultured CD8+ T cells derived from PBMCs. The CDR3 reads CASSRGQDTEAFF. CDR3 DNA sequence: TGTGCCAGCAGCCGGGGACAGGACACTGAAGCTTTCTTT.